This T cell receptor beta chain was recorded in a study of T cell repertoires in cytomegalovirus infection. Study-wide context: Public TCR beta signatures indicated both CMV infection and matching HLA type. General study findings and limits: Pooled public TCR beta family frequency picked out CMV carriers with the relevant HLA. HLA-C-restricted TCR beta clonotypes specific for CMV led the ex vivo response.

This clonotype has a handful of counts. What it binds is not known. Each CDR3 protein is one row after TCRdb ran MiXCR on the reads. The data contain about 150,000 distinct CDR3 sequences, less than 25% of them singletons. This TCR was recovered from a human donor in good health (CMV status not recorded). Some clones in this sample may be carry-over from other donors' samples. Input material: PBMCs.

CDR3 nucleotides: TGTGCCAGCTCACCGAACCGGGACAGTGCTAATCAGCCCCAGCATTTT. Translating it yields CASSPNRDSANQPQHF. This chain uses TRBV18 with TRBJ1-5, with 7 bases that match TRBD1. Germline V CDR1 and CDR2: KGHSH, LQKENI. The CDR3 contains 16 residues. The ends lost 3 bases at V and 4 bases at J; junction bases unmatched: 9. Variable domain in full (rest from reference TRBV18 and TRBJ1-5): NAGVMQNPRHLVRRRGQEARLRCSPMKGHSHVYWYRQLPEEGLKFMVYLQKENIIDESGMPKERFSAEFPKEGPSILRIQQVVRGDSAAYFCASSPNRDSANQPQHFGDGTRLSIL.